This TCR beta chain was identified in a study of shared clonotypes between healthy human individuals. Study context: The cohort had two women and a few men, ages 18 to 49. Study results and limitations: With few donors, the genetic and exposure-history diversity represented was limited.

Germline values: CDR1 SEHNR, CDR2 FQNEAQ (reference sequence). The V gene lost 0 bases and the J gene lost 6 bases, with 12 bases spanning the gap. This CDR3 is 14 amino acids long. The method was immunoSEQ multiplex PCR; TCRdb's version includes in-frame clones alone and lacks a portion of them. The sample has millions of clones, approximately 95% seen once. A note on this clone: Its specificity is not known.

Naive CD4+ cells were CD45RA-selected; the remaining cells were memory. Material: naive CD4+ T cells sorted from blood. Indicated subset: CD45RA+ positively selected. J is TRBJ2-7 and V is TRBV7-9; possible D gene TRBD1, 5 bases. The sequence was obtained from a young man in good health. The chain's CDR3 is CASSLATDTGEQYF. In DNA, the CDR3 is TGTGCCAGCAGCTTAGCAACGGACACCGGCGAGCAGTACTTC. Supplemented by reference TRBV7-9 and TRBJ2-7, the full variable domain reads DTGVSQNPRHKITKRGQNVTFRCDPISEHNRLYWYRQTLGQGPEFLTYFQNEAQLEKSRLLSDRFSAERPKGSFSTLEIQRTEQGDSAMYLCASSLATDTGEQYFGPGTRLTVT.